This TCR beta chain was recorded in a study of blood T cell repertoires in COVID-19. Looking at the study overall: Samples of COVID-19 (acute and convalescent) were obtained from the United States, Italy and Spain. T cells, B-cell-depleted T cells, or PBMCs supplied cDNA or gDNA.

Methods used by the authors: Estimation of nucleated cell counts was performed using reference gene primer amplification. Clones were read by immunoSEQ multiplex PCR, and TCRdb kept only the in-frame ones, dropping some. V, J and clone size were drawn from that table, and D and trimming were deduced from the DNA. The repertoire holds around 100,000 clones, with around four fifths as singletons. The CDR3 runs 15 residues. Germline CDR1 reads SGHNT; CDR2 reads YYREEE (reference sequence). Trimming stripped 2 bases from V and 3 bases from J, with 14 bases between. Specimen: peripheral blood. The receptor was derived from a man between 65 and 80 years old with active or convalescent COVID-19. This rearrangement joins TRBV5-4 to TRBJ1-1; tentative D call: TRBD1 (6 bases). CDR3 bases: TGTGCCAGCAGCTTTAGTCAGGGGCCGGACACTGAAGCTTTCTTT. Translated, it gives CASSFSQGPDTEAFF.